The TCR beta chain described here comes from a study of beta chain features in type 1 diabetes. Study results and caveats: Among patients, naive, central memory and Treg TCRB repertoires appeared more similar than among healthy donors.

Every bit of the isolated RNA underwent reverse transcription, so sequencing read expressed TCRB transcripts. Assay used: immunoSEQ multiplex PCR; TCRdb lists only in-frame clones, some missing. There are approximately 84,000 clones in the sample; roughly 31% occur only once, and over 0.35% lies in the top ten. Germline values: CDR1 SQVTM, CDR2 ANQGSEA. The CDR3 is 13 amino acids. Between the trimmed V and J ends, which lost 4 bases and 2 bases, there was a span of 9 bases. Ten or more counts support this clone. The antigen remains undetermined. Material for sequencing was stem cell memory CD4+ T cells from blood. The J gene is TRBJ1-5, the V gene TRBV29-1; D is uncertain. This sequence originates from a woman younger than 35 in good health. This CDR3 reads CSVGEQGNQPQHF. The CDR3, as DNA: TGCAGCGTTGGCGAGCAGGGCAATCAGCCCCAGCATTTT.